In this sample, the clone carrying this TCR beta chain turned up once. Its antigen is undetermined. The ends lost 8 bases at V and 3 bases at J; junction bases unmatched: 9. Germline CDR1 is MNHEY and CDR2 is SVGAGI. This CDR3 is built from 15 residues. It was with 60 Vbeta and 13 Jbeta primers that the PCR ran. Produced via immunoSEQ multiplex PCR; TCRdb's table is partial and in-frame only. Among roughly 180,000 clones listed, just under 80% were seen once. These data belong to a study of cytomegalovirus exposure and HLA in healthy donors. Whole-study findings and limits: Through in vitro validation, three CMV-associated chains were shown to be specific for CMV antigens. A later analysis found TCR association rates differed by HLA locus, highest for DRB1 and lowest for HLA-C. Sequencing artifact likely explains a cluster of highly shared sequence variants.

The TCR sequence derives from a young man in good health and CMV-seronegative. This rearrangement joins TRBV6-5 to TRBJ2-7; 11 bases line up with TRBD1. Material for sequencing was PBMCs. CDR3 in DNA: TGTGCCAGCGGAACGACCGGGACAGGGGGCTACGAGCAGTACTTC. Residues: CASGTTGTGGYEQYF.